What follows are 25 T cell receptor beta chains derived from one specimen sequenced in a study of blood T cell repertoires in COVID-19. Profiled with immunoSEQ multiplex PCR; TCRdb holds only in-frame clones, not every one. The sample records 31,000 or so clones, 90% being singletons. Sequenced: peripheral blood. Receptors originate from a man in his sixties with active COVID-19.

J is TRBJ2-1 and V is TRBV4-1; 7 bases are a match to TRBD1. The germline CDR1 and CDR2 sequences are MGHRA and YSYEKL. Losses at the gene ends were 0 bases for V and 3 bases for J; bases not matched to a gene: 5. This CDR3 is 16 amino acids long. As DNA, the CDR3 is TGCGCCAGCAGCCAAGACCCGGGACAGCTCTACAATGAGCAGTTCTTC. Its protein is CASSQDPGQLYNEQFF.

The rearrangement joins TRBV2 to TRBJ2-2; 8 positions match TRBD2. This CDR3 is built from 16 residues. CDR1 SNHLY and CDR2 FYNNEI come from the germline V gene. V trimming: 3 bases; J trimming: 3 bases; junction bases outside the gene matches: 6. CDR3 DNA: TGTGCCAGCAGTGACTCGGGGGGGCTCCACACCGGGGAGCTGTTTTTT. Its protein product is CASSDSGGLHTGELFF.

This CDR3 is CASSPQTGLFSGNTIYF. As DNA, the CDR3 is TGTGCCAGCAGCCCACAGACAGGGCTCTTCTCTGGAAACACCATATATTTT. The chain carries TRBV7-8 and TRBJ1-3, with 7 positions matching TRBD1. The CDR3 loop spans 17 amino acids. V dropped 5 bases and J dropped 0; count of bases not matched to a gene: 10. The V gene's germline CDR1 is SGHVS and CDR2 FQNEAQ.

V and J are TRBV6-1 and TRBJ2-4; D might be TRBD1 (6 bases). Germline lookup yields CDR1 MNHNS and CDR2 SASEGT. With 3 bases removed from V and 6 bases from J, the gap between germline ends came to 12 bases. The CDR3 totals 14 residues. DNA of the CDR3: TGTGCCAGCAGTGAGGGGCAGGGGATAAACATTCAGTACTTC. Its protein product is CASSEGQGINIQYF.

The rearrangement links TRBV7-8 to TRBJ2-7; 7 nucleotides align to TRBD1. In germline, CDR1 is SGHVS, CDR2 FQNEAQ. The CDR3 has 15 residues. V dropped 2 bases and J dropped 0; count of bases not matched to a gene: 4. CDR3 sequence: CASSLWTGSSYEQYF. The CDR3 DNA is TGTGCCAGCAGCTTATGGACAGGCAGCTCCTACGAGCAGTACTTC.

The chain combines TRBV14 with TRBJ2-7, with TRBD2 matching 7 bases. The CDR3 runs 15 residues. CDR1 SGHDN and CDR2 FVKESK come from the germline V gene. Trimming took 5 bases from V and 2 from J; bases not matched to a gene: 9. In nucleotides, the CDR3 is TGTGCCAGCAGCAGGGGTGTGGGAGGGCCCTACGAGCAGTACTTC. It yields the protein CASSRGVGGPYEQYF.

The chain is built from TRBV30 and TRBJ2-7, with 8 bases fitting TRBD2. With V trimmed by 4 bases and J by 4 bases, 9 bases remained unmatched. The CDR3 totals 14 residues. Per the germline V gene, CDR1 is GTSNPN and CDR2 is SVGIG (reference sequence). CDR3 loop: CAWTLTGGGYEQYF. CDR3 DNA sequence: TGTGCCTGGACCCTCACCGGGGGGGGGTACGAGCAGTACTTC. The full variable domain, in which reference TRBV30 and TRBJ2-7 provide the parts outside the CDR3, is SQTIHQWPATLVQPVGSPLSLECTVEGTSNPNLYWYRQAAGRGLQLLFYSVGIGQISSEVPQNLSASRPQDRQFILSSKKLLLSDSGFYLCAWTLTGGGYEQYFGPGTRLTVT.

In DNA form, the CDR3 reads TGTGCCAGCAGTGAATCTCGGGGAGTGGCAGATACGCAGTATTTT. As protein: CASSESRGVADTQYF. This chain connects TRBV6-1 to TRBJ2-3, with D possibly matching TRBD2 (5 bases). CDR1 and CDR2 (germline): MNHNS, SASEGT. V lost 2 bases and J 4 bases, leaving 13 bases between the germline ends. The CDR3 extends over 15 amino acids.

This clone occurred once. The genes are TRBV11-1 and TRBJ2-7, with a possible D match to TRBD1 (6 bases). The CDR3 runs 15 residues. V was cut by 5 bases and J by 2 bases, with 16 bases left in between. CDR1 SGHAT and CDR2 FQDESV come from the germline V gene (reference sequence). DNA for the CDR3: TGTGCCAGCAGCCCGATCCGGGCAGGGGCCTACGAGCAGTACTTC. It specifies CASSPIRAGAYEQYF.

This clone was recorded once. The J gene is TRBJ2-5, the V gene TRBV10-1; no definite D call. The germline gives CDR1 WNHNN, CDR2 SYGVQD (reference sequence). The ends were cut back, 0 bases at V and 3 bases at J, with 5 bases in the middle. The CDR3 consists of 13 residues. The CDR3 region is CASSESRKETQYF. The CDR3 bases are TGCGCCAGCAGTGAGTCGCGGAAAGAGACCCAGTACTTC.

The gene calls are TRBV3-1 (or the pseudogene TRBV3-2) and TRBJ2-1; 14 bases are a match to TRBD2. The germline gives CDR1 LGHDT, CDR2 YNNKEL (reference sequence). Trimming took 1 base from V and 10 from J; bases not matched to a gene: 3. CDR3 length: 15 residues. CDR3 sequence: CASSQGTSGGREQFF. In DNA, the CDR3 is TGTGCCAGCAGCCAAGGGACTAGCGGGGGGAGGGAGCAGTTCTTC.

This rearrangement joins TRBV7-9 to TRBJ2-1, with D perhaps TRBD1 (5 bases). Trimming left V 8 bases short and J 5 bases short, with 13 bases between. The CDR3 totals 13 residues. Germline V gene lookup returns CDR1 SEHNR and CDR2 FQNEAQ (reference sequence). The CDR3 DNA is TGTGCCAGCCGGGTCGACAGAGACAATGAGCAGTTCTTC. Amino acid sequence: CASRVDRDNEQFF.

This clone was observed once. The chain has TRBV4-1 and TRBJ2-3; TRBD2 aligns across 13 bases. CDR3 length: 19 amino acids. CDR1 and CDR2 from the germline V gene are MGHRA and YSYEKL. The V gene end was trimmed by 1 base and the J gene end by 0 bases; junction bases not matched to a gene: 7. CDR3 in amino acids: CASSQGLAGGSTSTDTQYF. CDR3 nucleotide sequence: TGCGCCAGCAGCCAAGGACTAGCGGGGGGCAGCACTAGCACAGATACGCAGTATTTT.

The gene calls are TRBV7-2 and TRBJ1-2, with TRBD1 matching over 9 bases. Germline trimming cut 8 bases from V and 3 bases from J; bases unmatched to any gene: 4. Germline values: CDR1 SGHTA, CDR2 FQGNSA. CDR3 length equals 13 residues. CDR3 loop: CASEQGADYGYTF. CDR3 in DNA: TGTGCCAGCGAACAGGGGGCGGACTATGGCTACACCTTC.

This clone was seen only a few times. The CDR3 here is CASSPLAGPEKLFF. The CDR3 DNA is TGTGCCAGTAGTCCTCTGGCAGGGCCCGAAAAACTGTTTTTT. This chain joins TRBV19 and TRBJ1-4; D is perhaps TRBD1 (5 bases). Germline lookup yields CDR1 LNHDA and CDR2 SQIVND (reference sequence). V was clipped by 5 bases and J by 8 bases, with 15 bases between them. The CDR3 extends over 14 amino acids.

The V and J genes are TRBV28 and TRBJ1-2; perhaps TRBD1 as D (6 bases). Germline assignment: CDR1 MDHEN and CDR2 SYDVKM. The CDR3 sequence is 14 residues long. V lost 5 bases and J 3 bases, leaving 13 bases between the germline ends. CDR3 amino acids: CASSASGHYYGYTF. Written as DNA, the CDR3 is TGTGCCAGCAGTGCTTCGGGACACTACTATGGCTACACCTTC.

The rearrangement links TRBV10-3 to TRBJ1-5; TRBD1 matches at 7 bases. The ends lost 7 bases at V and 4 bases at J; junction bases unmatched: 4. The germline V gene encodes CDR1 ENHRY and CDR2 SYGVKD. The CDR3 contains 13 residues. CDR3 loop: CAINRDRNQPQHF. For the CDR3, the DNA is TGTGCCATCAACCGGGACAGAAATCAGCCCCAGCATTTT.

This CDR3 reads CASSPGQGNGETQYF. Here the CDR3 DNA reads TGTGCCAGCAGCCCGGGACAGGGGAACGGAGAGACCCAGTACTTC. The chain is built from TRBV3-1 (or the pseudogene TRBV3-2) and TRBJ2-5, with TRBD1 identical over 10 bases. V was clipped by 4 bases and J by 4 bases; unmatched bases: 6. Germline CDR1 LGHDT, CDR2 YNNKEL (reference sequence). The CDR3 runs to 15 residues.

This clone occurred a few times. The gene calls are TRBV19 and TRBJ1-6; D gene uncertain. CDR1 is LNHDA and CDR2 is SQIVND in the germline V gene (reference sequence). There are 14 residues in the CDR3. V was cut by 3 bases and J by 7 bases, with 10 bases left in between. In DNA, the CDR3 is TGTGCCAGTAGTATTGGGTCGGAGAATTCACCCCTCCACTTT. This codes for CASSIGSENSPLHF.

The CDR3 loop reads CASSVGENTEAFF. CDR3 sequence (DNA): TGTGCCAGCAGCGTCGGAGAGAACACTGAAGCTTTCTTT. The chain combines TRBV5-4 with TRBJ1-1; no firm D call. Germline V lookup: CDR1 SGHNT, CDR2 YYREEE (reference sequence). The CDR3 runs to 13 residues. Trimming removed 4 bases at V and 1 base at J, with 8 bases between.

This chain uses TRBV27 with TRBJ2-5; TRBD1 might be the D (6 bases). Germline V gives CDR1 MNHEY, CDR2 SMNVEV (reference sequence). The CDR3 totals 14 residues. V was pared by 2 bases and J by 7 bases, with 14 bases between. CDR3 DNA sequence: TGTGCCAGCAGTTTAGGCAGGGGTTCGGGGACCCAGTACTTC. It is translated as CASSLGRGSGTQYF.

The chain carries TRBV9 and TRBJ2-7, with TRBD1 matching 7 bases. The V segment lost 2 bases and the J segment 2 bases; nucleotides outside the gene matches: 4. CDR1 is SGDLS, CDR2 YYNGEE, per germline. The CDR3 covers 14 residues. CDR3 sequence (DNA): TGTGCCAGCAGCGTTACGACAGGGACCTACGAGCAGTACTTC. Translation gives CASSVTTGTYEQYF.

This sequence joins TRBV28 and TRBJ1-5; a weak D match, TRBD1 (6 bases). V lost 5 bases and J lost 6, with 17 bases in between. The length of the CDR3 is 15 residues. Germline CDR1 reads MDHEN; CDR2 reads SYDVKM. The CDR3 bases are TGTGCCAGCAGTCCTCCGGACAGCCCCACTCAGCCCCAGCATTTT. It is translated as CASSPPDSPTQPQHF. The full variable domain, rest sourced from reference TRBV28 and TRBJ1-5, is DVKVTQSSRYLVKRTGEKVFLECVQDMDHENMFWYRQDPGLGLRLIYFSYDVKMKEKGDIPEGYSVSREKKERFSLILESASTNQTSMYLCASSPPDSPTQPQHFGDGTRLSIL.

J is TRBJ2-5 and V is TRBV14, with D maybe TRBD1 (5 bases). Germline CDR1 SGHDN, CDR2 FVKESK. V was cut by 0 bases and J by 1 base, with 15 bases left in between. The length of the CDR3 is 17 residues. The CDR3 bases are TGTGCCAGCAGCCAAGATGGGCAGGGTCCAATCCAAGAGACCCAGTACTTC. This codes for CASSQDGQGPIQETQYF. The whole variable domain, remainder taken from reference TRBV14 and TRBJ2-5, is EAGVTQFPSHSVIEKGQTVTLRCDPISGHDNLYWYRRVMGKEIKFLLHFVKESKQDESGMPNNRFLAERTGGTYSTLKVQPAELEDSGVYFCASSQDGQGPIQETQYFGPGTRLLVL.

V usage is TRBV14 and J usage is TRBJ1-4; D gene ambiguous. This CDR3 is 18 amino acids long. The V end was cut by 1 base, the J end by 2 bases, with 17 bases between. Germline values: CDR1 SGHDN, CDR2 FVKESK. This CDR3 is CASSQGSFRRPTNEKLFF. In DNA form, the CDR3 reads TGTGCCAGCAGCCAAGGGTCCTTTAGGAGGCCTACTAATGAAAAACTGTTTTTT.